What follows are 25 T cell receptor beta chains derived from one specimen sequenced in a study of blood T cells in healthy people across ages. Primers used in a second PCR of roughly 6 to 11 cycles were a sample-barcoded 5' primer and a J-beta primer mix. TCRdb redid the calling of the 5' RACE reads with MiXCR, one entry per CDR3 protein. The data show 650,000 to 1,000,000 distinct CDR3 sequences, more than 35% seen once. The sequenced sample was blood. The receptor source for this set is an older man in good health.

The rearrangement links TRBV18 to TRBJ1-4; D remains ambiguous. V lost 2 bases and J 5 bases, leaving 12 bases between the germline ends. Germline V gene lookup returns CDR1 KGHSH and CDR2 LQKENI. This CDR3 has 15 residues. CDR3 sequence: CASSPNGGLNEKLFF. CDR3 nucleotides: TGTGCCAGCTCACCAAATGGCGGCCTAAATGAAAAACTGTTTTTT.

The chain combines TRBV3-1 with TRBJ2-1; a possible D gene is TRBD2 (5 bases). The germline V gene has CDR1 LGHDT and CDR2 YNNKEL (reference sequence). The CDR3 totals 13 residues. Trimming removed 7 bases at V and 7 bases at J, with 14 bases between. CDR3 protein: CASTTGGLNEQFF. The CDR3 DNA follows: TGTGCCAGCACGACTGGAGGATTGAATGAGCAGTTCTTC.

The V and J genes are TRBV6-5 and TRBJ2-5, with 11 bases lining up with TRBD2. CDR1 MNHEY and CDR2 SVGAGI come from the germline V gene. The ends lost 5 bases at V and 3 bases at J; junction bases unmatched: 5. The CDR3 totals 15 residues. CDR3 bases: TGTGCCAGCAGTACCTTGGGACTAGCGGAAGAGACCCAGTACTTC. It yields the protein CASSTLGLAEETQYF.

The chain combines TRBV20-1 with TRBJ2-1, with a possible D match to TRBD1 (6 bases). Germline V gives CDR1 DFQATT, CDR2 SNEGSKA (reference sequence). Deletions cut 6 bases from V and 0 bases from J, with 12 bases between. The CDR3 has 14 residues. The CDR3 region is CSALGGSSYNEQFF. CDR3 DNA: TGCAGTGCGCTAGGGGGTTCCTCCTACAATGAGCAGTTCTTC.

The rearrangement uses TRBV6-1 and TRBJ1-1, with TRBD1 matching 12 bases. J was trimmed by 4 bases and V by 5 bases; bases with no gene match: 5. CDR3 length equals 15 residues. The germline V gene encodes CDR1 MNHNS and CDR2 SASEGT. CDR3 loop: CASSSRDRGPTEAFF. Written as DNA, the CDR3 is TGTGCCAGCAGTAGCCGGGACAGGGGGCCCACTGAAGCTTTCTTT.

The J gene is TRBJ1-4, the V gene TRBV24-1, with D perhaps TRBD1 (6 bases). The germline CDR1 and CDR2 sequences are KGHDR and SFDVKD. V lost 5 bases, J lost 3 bases, and 9 bases lay in between. This CDR3 is built from 14 residues. For the CDR3, the DNA is TGTGCCACCAGTGTTGGACAGCCTAATGAAAAACTGTTTTTT. It specifies CATSVGQPNEKLFF.

The V call is TRBV4-3, the J call TRBJ2-1; no clear D gene. The V end lost 3 bases, the J end lost 0 bases, and 9 bases lay between the germline ends. This CDR3 is built from 15 residues. CDR1 is LGHNA, CDR2 YSLEER, per germline. Here the CDR3 DNA reads TGCGCCAGCAGCCAGACGTGGAGCTCCTACAATGAGCAGTTCTTC. It translates to CASSQTWSSYNEQFF.

Only a few counts were recorded for this clonotype. This chain uses TRBV20-1 with TRBJ1-4; D is possibly TRBD1 (6 bases). This CDR3 contains 14 residues. Germline V CDR1 and CDR2: DFQATT, SNEGSKA (reference sequence). The V end lost 0 bases, the J end lost 4 bases, and 9 bases lay between the germline ends. The DNA of the CDR3 is TGCAGTGCTAGAGATGGGGGCCGTAATGAAAAACTGTTTTTT. Residues: CSARDGGRNEKLFF.

The rearrangement joins TRBV20-1 to TRBJ1-1; tentatively, D is TRBD1 (6 bases). Trimming took off 4 bases at V and 1 base at J, with 10 bases between the two ends. The CDR3 is 13 amino acids. The germline V gene has CDR1 DFQATT and CDR2 SNEGSKA (reference sequence). The CDR3: CSAKRGANTEAFF. The CDR3 region has the DNA TGCAGTGCTAAGCGGGGGGCGAACACTGAAGCTTTCTTT.

CDR3 sequence: CSAPWAGGDEQYF. As DNA, the CDR3 is TGCAGTGCCCCTTGGGCGGGAGGGGACGAGCAGTACTTC. J is TRBJ2-7 and V is TRBV20-1; 9 nucleotides align to TRBD2. Germline CDR1 DFQATT, CDR2 SNEGSKA (reference sequence). CDR3 length: 13 residues. V shed 6 bases and J 5 bases; nucleotides not matched to a gene: 8.

The chain joins TRBV7-3 to TRBJ2-7; D tentatively fits TRBD1 or TRBD2 (6 bases each). The CDR3 totals 15 residues. V was trimmed by 8 bases and J by 1 base, leaving 18 bases between them. Germline assignment: CDR1 SGHTA and CDR2 FQGTGA. CDR3: CASSSFGGSSYEQYF. As DNA, the CDR3 is TGTGCCAGCTCCTCCTTCGGGGGCAGTTCCTACGAGCAGTACTTC.

The V gene is TRBV7-8, the J gene TRBJ1-4, with 11 bases that match TRBD1. This CDR3 spans 16 amino acids. Losses at the gene ends were 5 bases for V and 8 bases for J; bases not matched to a gene: 10. CDR1 is SGHVS and CDR2 is FQNEAQ in the germline V gene. Here the CDR3 DNA reads TGTGCCAGCAGCCCCAAGGACAGGGGGCGTGGAGAAAAACTGTTTTTT. Its translation is CASSPKDRGRGEKLFF. The whole variable domain, remainder taken from reference TRBV7-8 and TRBJ1-4, is GAGVSQSPRYKVAKRGQDVALRCDPISGHVSLFWYQQALGQGPEFLTYFQNEAQLDKSGLPSDRFFAERPEGSVSTLKIQRTQQEDSAVYLCASSPKDRGRGEKLFFGSGTQLSVL.

The table lists this clonotype with many counts. The chain couples TRBV29-1 to TRBJ1-4; D might be TRBD1 (5 bases). CDR3 length: 12 amino acids. Deletions cut 4 bases from V and 10 bases from J, with 13 bases between. Looked up from germline, CDR1 is SQVTM and CDR2 is ANQGSEA. CDR3 in DNA: TGCAGCGTTGCGTTAGGGGCCCGAAAACTGTTTTTT. Its protein is CSVALGARKLFF.

Ten or more counts support this clonotype. The chain carries TRBV7-6 and TRBJ2-7, with a weak D call TRBD2 (6 bases). Trimming took off 0 bases at V and 2 bases at J, with 11 bases between the two ends. Germline lookup yields CDR1 SGHVS and CDR2 FNYEAQ. This CDR3 is built from 15 residues. CDR3 coding DNA: TGTGCCAGCAGCTTAGCGGCGGGATTCACCTACGAGCAGTACTTC. Its protein product is CASSLAAGFTYEQYF.

This clonotype was observed a few times. The rearrangement uses TRBV12-3 or TRBV12-4 and TRBJ2-2; a weak D match, TRBD2 (5 bases). This CDR3 region has 15 residues. Deletions cut 3 bases from V and 4 bases from J, with 12 bases between. The chain's CDR3 is CASSFLLGSTGELFF. CDR3 bases: TGTGCCAGCAGTTTCTTGTTGGGGAGCACCGGGGAGCTGTTTTTT.

V gene TRBV6-1 combines with J gene TRBJ2-5, with D tentatively TRBD1 or TRBD2 (7 bases each). Per germline, CDR1 MNHNS and CDR2 SASEGT. This CDR3 spans 15 amino acids. V lost 7 bases and J 3 bases, leaving 18 bases between the germline ends. The CDR3 spells CASIRGRGLEETQYF. The CDR3 DNA is TGTGCCAGCATTAGGGGGAGGGGGCTGGAAGAGACCCAGTACTTC.

There are many counts of this clonotype. A much larger clone lies a single base off, so this may be a read error. The genes are TRBV7-9 and TRBJ2-1; TRBD2 matches at 10 bases. The J call could be wrong; TRBJ2-7 is a better fit for the DNA end. CDR3 length: 15 residues. Germline V gene data show CDR1 as SEHNR and CDR2 as FQNEAQ (reference sequence). CDR3 region: CASTPLLAGYNEQYF. The CDR3 bases are TGTGCCAGCACCCCCCTACTAGCGGGATACAATGAGCAGTACTTC.

This clonotype was found many times. The chain is built from TRBV5-1 and TRBJ2-1; 12 bases are a match to TRBD2. Germline V gives CDR1 SGHRS, CDR2 YFSETQ. There are 16 residues in the CDR3. Trimming at V came to 1 base and at J to 5 bases, leaving 4 bases not matched to a gene. The CDR3 bases are TGCGCCAGCAGCTTGCTTCTAGCGGGAGGGGACAATGAGCAGTTCTTC. Encoded protein: CASSLLLAGGDNEQFF.

The V and J genes are TRBV15 and TRBJ1-6; D not resolved. The V end lost 5 bases, the J end lost 5 bases, and 13 bases lay between the germline ends. The V gene's germline CDR1 is LNHNV and CDR2 YYDKDF (reference sequence). The CDR3 sequence is 15 residues long. For the CDR3, the DNA is TGTGCCACCAGCGGAGGAAGGCCGGATAATTCACCCCTCCACTTT. The encoded protein is CATSGGRPDNSPLHF.

In the case of this clonotype: This sequence may be a read error, since a much larger clone differs from it by one base. V is TRBV25-1 and J is TRBJ2-5, with D uncertain. Germline values: CDR1 MGHDK, CDR2 SYGVNS. The CDR3 loop spans 15 amino acids. V lost 2 bases to trimming and J lost 3 bases, with 13 bases between them. The CDR3 loop reads CASSEDGRPKETQYF. CDR3 in DNA: TGTGCCAGCAGTGAAGACGGCAGACCCAAAGAGACCCAGTACTTC.

V gene TRBV27 combines with J gene TRBJ1-1, with D possibly being TRBD1 (6 bases). Trimming pared 5 bases from V and 4 bases from J, leaving 17 bases between. The CDR3 runs to 15 residues. Germline CDR1 is MNHEY and CDR2 is SMNVEV (reference sequence). CDR3 nucleotides: TGTGCCAGCAGTAAACTTGGGGGGGCAGGCACTGAAGCTTTCTTT. Translating gives CASSKLGGAGTEAFF.

The chain employs TRBV20-1 and TRBJ2-1, with 7 bases lining up with TRBD2. This CDR3 region has 15 residues. V lost 0 bases to trimming and J lost 6 bases; unmatched junction nucleotides: 8. Per the germline V gene, CDR1 is DFQATT and CDR2 is SNEGSKA (reference sequence). The DNA for the CDR3 is TGCAGTGCTAGAGATTTTGCGGGAGAGGTCAATGAGCAGTTCTTC. Translation: CSARDFAGEVNEQFF.

This chain uses TRBV20-1 with TRBJ2-1, with 14 nucleotides matching TRBD2. In germline, CDR1 is DFQATT, CDR2 SNEGSKA (reference sequence). V dropped 3 bases and J dropped 15; count of bases not matched to a gene: 13. CDR3 length equals 15 residues. The CDR3 protein is CSARRRGTSGSKWFF. CDR3 DNA: TGCAGTGCTAGGAGGCGCGGGACTAGCGGGAGTAAGTGGTTCTTC.

This clonotype was found many times. The chain joins TRBV6-2 or TRBV6-3 to TRBJ2-5, with 10 positions matching TRBD2. Germline CDR1 MNHEY, CDR2 SVGEGT. After removal of 7 bases from V and 2 bases from J, the junction contained 10 bases not matched to a gene. CDR3 size: 16 residues. CDR3 sequence reads: CASTVSGLAEQETQYF. The CDR3, as DNA: TGTGCCAGCACCGTCAGCGGACTAGCGGAACAAGAGACCCAGTACTTC.

Points on this clonotype: Given a much more abundant clone one base away, this may be a read error. The chain combines TRBV9 with TRBJ2-1; TRBD2 is a possible D gene (5 bases). Germline V gene lookup returns CDR1 SGDLS and CDR2 YYNGEE. CDR3 length: 17 amino acids. The CDR3 sequence: CTSSDTRASKVGDEQFF. CDR3 DNA: TGTACCAGCAGCGACACGCGGGCTAGCAAGGTCGGCGATGAGCAGTTCTTC. Full variable domain (remainder filled in from reference TRBV9 and TRBJ2-1): DSGVTQTPKHLITATGQRVTLRCSPRSGDLSVYWYQQSLDQGLQFLIQYYNGEERAKGNILERFSAQQFPDLHSELNLSSLELGDSALYFCTSSDTRASKVGDEQFFGPGTRLTVL.